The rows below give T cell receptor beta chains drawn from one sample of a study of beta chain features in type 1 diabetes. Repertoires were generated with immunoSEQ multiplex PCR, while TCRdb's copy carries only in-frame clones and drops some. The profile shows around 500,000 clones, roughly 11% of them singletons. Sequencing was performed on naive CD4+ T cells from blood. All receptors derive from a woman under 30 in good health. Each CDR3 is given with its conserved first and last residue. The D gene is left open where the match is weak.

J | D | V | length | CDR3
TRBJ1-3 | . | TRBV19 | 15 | CASSMGYRTGNTIYF
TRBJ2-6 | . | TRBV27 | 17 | CASSPMAGGAGANVLTF
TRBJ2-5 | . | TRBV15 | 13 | CATSRPSEETQYF
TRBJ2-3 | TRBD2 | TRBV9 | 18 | CASSPYATSGGASDTQYF
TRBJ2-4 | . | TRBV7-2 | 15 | CASSTRQIAKNIQYF
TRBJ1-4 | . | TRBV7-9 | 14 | CASATGSAVEKLFF
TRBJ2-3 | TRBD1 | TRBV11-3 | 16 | CASSLGRGPSTDTQYF
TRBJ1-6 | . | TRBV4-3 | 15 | CASSQVPGSNSPLHF
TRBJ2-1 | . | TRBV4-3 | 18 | CASSQEGSAAFSYNEQFF
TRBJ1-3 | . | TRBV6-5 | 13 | CASSSPGGNTIYF
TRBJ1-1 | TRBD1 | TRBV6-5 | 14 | CASRWTGVNTEAFF
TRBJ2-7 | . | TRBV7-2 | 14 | CASSLYGSSYEQYF
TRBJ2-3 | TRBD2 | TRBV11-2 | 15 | CASSFRTSGTDTQYF
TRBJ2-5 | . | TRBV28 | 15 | CASRKGGLIIETQYF
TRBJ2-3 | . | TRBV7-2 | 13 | CASSSSGRDTQYF
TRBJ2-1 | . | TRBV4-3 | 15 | CASSQGLRERDEQFF
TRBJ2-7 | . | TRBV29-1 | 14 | CSVVTSGTDYEQYF
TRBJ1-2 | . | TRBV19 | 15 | CASRERTATNYGYTF
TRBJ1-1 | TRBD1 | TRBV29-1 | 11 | CSLDRVKVAFF
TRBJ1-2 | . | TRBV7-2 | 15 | CASSLDTGGGYGYTF
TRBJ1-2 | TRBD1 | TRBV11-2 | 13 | CASSSGTVNGYTF
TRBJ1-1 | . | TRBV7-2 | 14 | CASSNQKGNTEAFF
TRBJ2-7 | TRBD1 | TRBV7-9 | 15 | CASSPRDRGIFEQYF
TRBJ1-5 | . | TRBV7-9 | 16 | CASSSGPPYSNQPQHF
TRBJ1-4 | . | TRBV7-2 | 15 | CASSLRGSVNEKLFF
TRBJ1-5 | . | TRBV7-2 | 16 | CASSLALRGLGQPQHF
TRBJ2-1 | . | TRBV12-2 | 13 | CVPRGGPQNEQFF
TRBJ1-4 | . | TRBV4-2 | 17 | CASSQASSKGGFEKLFF
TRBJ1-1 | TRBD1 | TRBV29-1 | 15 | CSVEGDRRPNTEAFF
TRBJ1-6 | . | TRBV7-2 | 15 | CASSLAGAPRSPLHF
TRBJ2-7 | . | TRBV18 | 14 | CASSPGPRAYEQYF
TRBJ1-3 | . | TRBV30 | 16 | CAWSVPGKSSGNTIYF
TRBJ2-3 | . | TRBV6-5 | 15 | CASSYSRGIADTQYF
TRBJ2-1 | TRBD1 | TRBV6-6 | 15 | CASSYSDRGRNEQFF
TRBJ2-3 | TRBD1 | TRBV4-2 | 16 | CASSQWTGKFTDTQYF
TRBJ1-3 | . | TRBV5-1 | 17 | CASSLTTGGLTGNTIYF
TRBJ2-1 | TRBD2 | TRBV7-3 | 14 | CASSLNLADNEQFF
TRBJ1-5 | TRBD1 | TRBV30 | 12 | CAWRTGLQPQHF
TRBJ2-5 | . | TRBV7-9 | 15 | CASSPRGAEQETQYF
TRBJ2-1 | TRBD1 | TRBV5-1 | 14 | CASSPRDRGNEQFF
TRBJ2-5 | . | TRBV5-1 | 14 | CASSLFIDQETQYF
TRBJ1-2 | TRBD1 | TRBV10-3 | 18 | CAIRDSGTGALANYGYTF
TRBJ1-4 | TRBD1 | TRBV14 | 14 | CASSQKTGGGKLFF
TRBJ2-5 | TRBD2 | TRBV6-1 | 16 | CASSDAVLAGVETQYF
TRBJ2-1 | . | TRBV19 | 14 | CASGTSTGYNEQFF
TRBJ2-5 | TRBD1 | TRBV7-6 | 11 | CASSPQGEQYF
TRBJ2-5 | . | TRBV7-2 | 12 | CASSRGSKTQYF
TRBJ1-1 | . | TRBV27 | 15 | CASIKHRDRNTEAFF
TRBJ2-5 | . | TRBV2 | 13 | CASSVEQVKTQYF
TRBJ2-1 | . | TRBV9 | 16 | CASSATLAEKGWEQFF
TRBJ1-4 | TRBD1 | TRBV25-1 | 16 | CASSELGQVQGEKLFF
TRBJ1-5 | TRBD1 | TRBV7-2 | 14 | CASSRDRANQPQHF
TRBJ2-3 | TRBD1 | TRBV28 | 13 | CASTDRATDTQYF
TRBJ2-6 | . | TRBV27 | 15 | CASSSTSSGANVLTF
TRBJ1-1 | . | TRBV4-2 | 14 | CASSQEAANTEAFF